Listed below are T cell receptor beta chains from one sample, sequenced in a study of shared clonotypes between healthy human individuals. The data were produced by immunoSEQ multiplex PCR, yet TCRdb's version contains in-frame clones alone and is incomplete. Of around 1.9 million clones in the sample, roughly 93% were seen once. Specimen: naive CD8+ T cells from PBMCs. These receptors all stem from a man younger than 35 in good health. Some clones in this sample may be carry-over from other donors' samples. The CDR3 runs from the conserved cysteine through the conserved F or W. A D gene is named only where the DNA matches it firmly. Clone size is shown for a subset of rows, as once, few, many or a class of expanded clone.

>TRBJ2-6|.|TRBD1|TRBV5-1
CASSWGPGGISGANVLTF
TGCGCCAGCAGCTGGGGGCCAGGGGGTATCTCTGGGGCCAACGTCCTGACTTTC
>TRBJ2-1|.|.|TRBV4-1
CASSQDFPTGNEQFF
TGCGCCAGCAGCCAAGACTTTCCGACAGGCAATGAGCAGTTCTTC
>TRBJ2-1|.|TRBD2|TRBV28
CASSLWLAGGGNEQFF
TGTGCCAGCAGTTTATGGCTAGCGGGAGGGGGGAATGAGCAGTTCTTC
>TRBJ2-5|.|.|TRBV7-9
CASSLIWADETQYF
TGTGCCAGCAGCTTAATATGGGCAGACGAGACCCAGTACTTC
>TRBJ1-3|.|.|TRBV7-9
CASSSPTRRADTIYF
TGTGCCAGCAGTTCCCCGACACGGCGTGCCGACACCATATATTTT
>TRBJ2-5|.|.|TRBV28
CASSSVLLGPETQYF
TGTGCCAGCAGTTCCGTTCTCCTCGGACCAGAGACCCAGTACTTC
>TRBJ2-6|.|.|TRBV6-5
CASSYKPSKTANVLTF
TGTGCCAGCAGTTACAAGCCCTCAAAAACGGCCAACGTCCTGACTTTC
>TRBJ2-1|.|TRBD2|TRBV6-5
CASSLSGTSASNEQFF
TGTGCCAGCAGTTTGTCCGGGACTAGCGCGTCGAATGAGCAGTTCTTC
>TRBJ2-3|.|.|TRBV28
CASSPVENSSTDTQYF
TGTGCCAGCAGCCCCGTAGAGAACTCTAGCACAGATACGCAGTATTTT
>TRBJ2-2|.|.|TRBV21-1
CASSRGLAGETGELFF
TGTGCCAGCAGCAGGGGACTAGCGGGAGAGACCGGGGAGCTGTTTTTT
>TRBJ2-7|.|.|TRBV28
CASSPGASYEQYF
TGTGCCAGCAGTCCAGGGGCCTCCTACGAGCAGTACTTC
>TRBJ2-1|once|.|TRBV27
CASNLWAGAAYNEQFF
TGTGCCAGCAACCTTTGGGCAGGGGCGGCCTACAATGAGCAGTTCTTC
>TRBJ1-4|.|TRBD1|TRBV7-9
CASRGQAREKLFF
TGTGCCAGCAGGGGACAGGCTCGCGAAAAACTGTTTTTT
>TRBJ1-2|.|.|TRBV21-1
CASDVATSSVGYTF
TGTGCCAGCGACGTTGCGACATCGAGTGTAGGCTACACCTTC
>TRBJ2-4|.|.|TRBV7-2
CASSPRDNKNIQYF
TGTGCCAGCAGCCCCCGGGACAATAAAAACATTCAGTACTTC
>TRBJ2-7|once|TRBD1|TRBV6-5
CASSPGTGRYEQYF
TGTGCCAGCAGCCCCGGGACAGGGAGATACGAGCAGTACTTC
>TRBJ2-2|.|TRBD2|TRBV7-9
CASSFDSGGSNTGELFF
TGTGCCAGCAGCTTCGATAGCGGGGGTTCGAACACCGGGGAGCTGTTTTTT
>TRBJ2-5|.|.|TRBV15
CATSRARNRGETQYF
TGTGCCACCAGCAGAGCCAGGAATCGCGGAGAGACCCAGTACTTC
>TRBJ2-7|.|TRBD1|TRBV2
CASSEFEGDRTSSYEQYF
TGTGCCAGCAGTGAATTTGAGGGGGACAGAACCAGCTCCTACGAGCAGTACTTC
>TRBJ1-1|.|.|TRBV27
CASSFVGNTEAFF
TGTGCCAGCAGTTTCGTCGGGAACACTGAAGCTTTCTTT
>TRBJ2-1|.|TRBD2|TRBV27
CASSPRLASYNEQFF
TGTGCCAGCAGTCCAAGACTAGCGAGCTACAATGAGCAGTTCTTC
>TRBJ2-7|.|TRBD1|TRBV10-3
CAITKTGGPYEQYF
TGTGCCATCACCAAAACAGGGGGACCCTACGAGCAGTACTTC
>TRBJ2-3|.|.|TRBV7-8
CASSVRTDTQYF
TGTGCCAGCAGCGTAAGGACAGATACGCAGTATTTT
>TRBJ2-3|.|TRBD1|TRBV28
CASSLSVGTGTPASTDTQYF
TGTGCCAGCAGTTTATCCGTCGGGACAGGGACCCCCGCTAGCACAGATACGCAGTATTTT
>TRBJ2-7|.|.|TRBV14
CASSPRGGPLSYEQYF
TGTGCCAGCTCACCGCGAGGAGGGCCCCTCTCCTACGAGCAGTACTTC
>TRBJ2-4|.|TRBD1|TRBV30
CAWSRSGQPAKNIQYF
TGTGCCTGGAGTAGATCGGGACAGCCAGCCAAAAACATTCAGTACTTC
>TRBJ2-7|.|TRBD2|TRBV5-4
CASSLVAGEQYF
TGTGCCAGCAGCTTAGTAGCGGGGGAGCAGTACTTC
>TRBJ2-6|.|.|TRBV7-2
CASSLADVAKGKGGANVLTF
TGTGCCAGCAGCTTAGCGGACGTTGCTAAGGGAAAGGGAGGGGCCAACGTCCTGACTTTC
>TRBJ2-5|once|.|TRBV28
CASSPSGTKNGEVQETQYF
TGTGCCAGCAGTCCATCCGGGACAAAGAATGGTGAAGTACAAGAGACCCAGTACTTC
>TRBJ1-5|.|.|TRBV6-5
CASSYGVNQPQHF
TGTGCCAGCAGTTATGGTGTCAATCAGCCCCAGCATTTT
>TRBJ2-5|.|TRBD2|TRBV11-2
CASSLAVASGQETQYF
TGTGCCAGCAGCTTAGCGGTGGCTAGCGGCCAAGAGACCCAGTACTTC
>TRBJ1-6|.|.|TRBV7-9
CASSPTLGALHF
TGTGCCAGCAGCCCGACCCTAGGGGCCCTCCACTTT
>TRBJ2-5|.|TRBD2|TRBV9
CASSTSRAGLSNFETQYF
TGTGCCAGCAGCACATCAAGAGCGGGACTGTCAAATTTTGAGACCCAGTACTTC
>TRBJ2-2|.|.|TRBV28
CASSLSPGTANTGELFF
TGTGCCAGCAGTTTGTCCCCCGGGACTGCGAACACCGGGGAGCTGTTTTTT
>TRBJ2-1|.|.|TRBV11-2
CASSLAGTNSYNEQFF
TGTGCCAGCAGCCTCGCCGGGACCAACTCCTACAATGAGCAGTTCTTC
>TRBJ2-1|.|.|TRBV9
CASCGSTGNEQFF
TGTGCCAGCTGCGGGTCGACGGGGAATGAGCAGTTCTTC
>TRBJ2-7|.|TRBD2|TRBV7-9
CASSPTSGRGYEQYF
TGTGCCAGCAGTCCTACTAGCGGGAGAGGCTACGAGCAGTACTTC
>TRBJ1-1|.|TRBD1|TRBV7-9
CASSLTGTGAEAFF
TGTGCCAGCAGCTTGACCGGGACAGGGGCTGAAGCTTTCTTT
>TRBJ1-1|.|.|TRBV4-1
CASSHPSRNTEAFF
TGCGCCAGCAGCCACCCATCAAGGAACACTGAAGCTTTCTTT
>TRBJ1-2|.|.|TRBV5-6
CASSFSWGYTF
TGTGCCAGCAGCTTCTCTTGGGGCTACACCTTC
>TRBJ1-5|.|.|TRBV7-2
CASSPIWQSDQPQHF
TGTGCCAGCAGCCCGATCTGGCAGTCCGATCAGCCCCAGCATTTT
>TRBJ1-3|.|.|TRBV14
CASSHKRGGRSSGNTIYF
TGTGCCAGCAGCCACAAGAGGGGGGGACGGAGCTCTGGAAACACCATATATTTT
>TRBJ2-1|.|.|TRBV11-2
CASSTPPGNEQFF
TGTGCCAGCAGCACACCCCCGGGAAATGAGCAGTTCTTC
>TRBJ2-7|.|TRBD2|TRBV7-2
CASSLATGGANYEQYF
TGTGCCAGCAGCTTAGCCACCGGGGGGGCCAACTACGAGCAGTACTTC
>TRBJ2-7|.|.|TRBV28
CASSLIGPSYEQYF
TGTGCCAGCAGCCTCATAGGGCCCTCCTACGAGCAGTACTTC
>TRBJ1-1|.|.|TRBV7-9
CASSPGAGEAFF
TGTGCCAGCAGCCCGGGGGCGGGTGAAGCTTTCTTT